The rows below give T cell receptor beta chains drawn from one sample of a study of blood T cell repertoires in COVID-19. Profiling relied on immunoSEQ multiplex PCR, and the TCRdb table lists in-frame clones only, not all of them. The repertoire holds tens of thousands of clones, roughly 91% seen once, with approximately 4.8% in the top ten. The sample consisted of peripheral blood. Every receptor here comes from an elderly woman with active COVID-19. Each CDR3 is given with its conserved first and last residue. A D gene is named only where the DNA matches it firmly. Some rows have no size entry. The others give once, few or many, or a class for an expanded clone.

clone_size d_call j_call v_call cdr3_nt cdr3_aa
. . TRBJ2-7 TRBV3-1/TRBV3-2 TGTGCCAGCAGCCCTTCCGGCGGGTCCTCCTACGAGCAGTACTTC CASSPSGGSSYEQYF
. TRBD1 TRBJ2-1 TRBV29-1 TGCAGCGTTGAAGATTCTTTGGGACAGCCCCCTGGGAATGAGCAGTTCTTC CSVEDSLGQPPGNEQFF
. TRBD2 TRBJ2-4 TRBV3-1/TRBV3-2 TGTGCCAGCAGCCCTGGCTCTAGCGGGAGGACCTTAAACATTCAGTACTTC CASSPGSSGRTLNIQYF
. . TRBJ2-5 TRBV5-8 TGTGCCAGCACTCAGAGGGGGTCAGAGACCCAGTACTTC CASTQRGSETQYF
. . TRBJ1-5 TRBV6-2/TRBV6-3 TGTGCCAGCAGTTCCCCGAGACAGGGCAATCAGCCCCAGCATTTT CASSSPRQGNQPQHF
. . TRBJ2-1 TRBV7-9 TGTGCCAGCAGCTCAAGTAGCGACTACAATGAGCAGTTCTTC CASSSSSDYNEQFF
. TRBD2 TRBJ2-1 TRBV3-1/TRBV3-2 TGTGCCAGCAGCCAAGAGTTAGCGGGAGTGTACAATGAGCAGTTCTTC CASSQELAGVYNEQFF
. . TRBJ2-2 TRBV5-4 TGTGCCAGCAGCTTATCTGGGGAGCTGTTTTTT CASSLSGELFF
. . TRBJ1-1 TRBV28 TGTGCCAGCCGAGACAGTGAAGCTTTCTTT CASRDSEAFF
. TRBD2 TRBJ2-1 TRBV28 TGTGCCAGCAGTTTAGGGAGGGCCTACAACAATGAGCAGTTCTTC CASSLGRAYNNEQFF
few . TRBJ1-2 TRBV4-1 TGCGCCAGCAGCCAGGGTTTGGGCGCGATCCCCGGCTACACCTTC CASSQGLGAIPGYTF
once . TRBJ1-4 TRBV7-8 TGTGCCAGCAGCCCCAACAGTGCAACTAATGAAAAACTGTTTTTT CASSPNSATNEKLFF
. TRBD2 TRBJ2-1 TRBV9 TGTGCCAGCAGCGTAGAGTGGGGACTATCGTCCTACAATGAGCAGTTCTTC CASSVEWGLSSYNEQFF
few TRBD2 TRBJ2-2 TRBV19 TGTGCCAGTACCGGGGGTGGGACTAGCGGTAACACCGGGGAGCTGTTTTTT CASTGGGTSGNTGELFF
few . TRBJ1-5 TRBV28 TGTGCCAGCAGTTTAAAATTAACAGGCGATCAGCCCCAGCATTTT CASSLKLTGDQPQHF
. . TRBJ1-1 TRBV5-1 TGCGCCAGCAGCGGAGGGACTCGCGCTTTCTTT CASSGGTRAFF
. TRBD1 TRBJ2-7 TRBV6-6 TGTGCCAGCGGAACAGGGGGCTTCCACGAGCAGTACTTC CASGTGGFHEQYF
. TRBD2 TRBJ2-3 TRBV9 TGTGCCAGCAGCGTAGGACTAGCGGGGGGCAGCGGGGATACGCAGTATTTT CASSVGLAGGSGDTQYF
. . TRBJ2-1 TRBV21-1 TGTGCCAGCAGCAAAGAGGGCCAGCGGGAGATGAATGAGCAGTTCTTC CASSKEGQREMNEQFF
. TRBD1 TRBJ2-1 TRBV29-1 TGCAGCGTCGACCAGACAGGGGACAATGAGCAGTTCTTC CSVDQTGDNEQFF
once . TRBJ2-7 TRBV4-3 TGCGCCAGCAGCCAAACCAGAAGCTACGAGCAGTACTTC CASSQTRSYEQYF
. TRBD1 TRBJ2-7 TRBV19 TGTGCCAGTAGTCCCAGGACAGGGGGCTACGAGCAGTACTTC CASSPRTGGYEQYF
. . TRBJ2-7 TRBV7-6 TGTGCCAGCAGCTTAGGCGGCGCAGGGATCCCCTACGAGCAGTACTTC CASSLGGAGIPYEQYF
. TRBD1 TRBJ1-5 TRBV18 TGTGCCAGCTCCACCGGGACAGACTATCAGCCCCAGCATTTT CASSTGTDYQPQHF
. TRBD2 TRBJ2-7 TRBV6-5 TGTGCCAGCGAGTTTACTAGCGGACCATCCTACGAGCAGTACTTC CASEFTSGPSYEQYF
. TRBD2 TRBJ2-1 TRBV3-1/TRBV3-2 TGTGCCAGCAGCCGAAAGCGGGAGGTCTACAATGAGCAGTTCTTC CASSRKREVYNEQFF
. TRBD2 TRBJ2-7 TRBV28 TGTGCCGGTGGGAGGAGGGCGGGAGGGAGTTACGAGCAGTACTTC CAGGRRAGGSYEQYF
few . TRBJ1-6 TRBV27 TGTGCCAGCAGTTTTTCAGGTCTCGGTTCACCCCTCCACTTT CASSFSGLGSPLHF
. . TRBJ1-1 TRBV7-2 TGTGCCAGCAGCTCCCGGGGGGGGGTGGAAGCTGAAGCTTTCTTT CASSSRGGVEAEAFF
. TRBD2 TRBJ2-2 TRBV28 TGTGCCAGCAGTTCAACTAGCGGGATCACCGGGGAGCTGTTTTTT CASSSTSGITGELFF
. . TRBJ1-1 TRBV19 TGTGCCAGTTATGTAAGGGGAAGCACTGAAGCTTTCTTT CASYVRGSTEAFF
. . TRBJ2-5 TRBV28 TGTGCCAGCAGTTTAAGGGGAAGGATCCAAGAGACCCAGTACTTC CASSLRGRIQETQYF
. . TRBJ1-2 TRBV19 TGTGCCAGTAGTATTCGAGAGGAGAGCTACACCTTC CASSIREESYTF
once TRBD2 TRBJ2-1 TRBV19 TGTGCCAGTAGTAAGGGGCTAGCGGGACCAAGGAATGAGCAGTTCTTC CASSKGLAGPRNEQFF
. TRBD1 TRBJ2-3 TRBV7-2 TGTGCCAGCAGACGACAGGGGGCGGCAGATACGCAGTATTTT CASRRQGAADTQYF
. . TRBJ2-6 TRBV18 TGTGCCAGCTCCCCCACGAGGACTGGGGCCAACGTCCTGACTTTC CASSPTRTGANVLTF
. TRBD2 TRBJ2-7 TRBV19 TGTGCCAGTAGTATGGGGATAGCGGGAGTCTCCTACGAGCAGTACTTC CASSMGIAGVSYEQYF
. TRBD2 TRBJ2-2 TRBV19 TGTGCCAGTAGTAAGACTAGCGGGAGGTTCAACACCGGGGAGCTGTTTTTT CASSKTSGRFNTGELFF
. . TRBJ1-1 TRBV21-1 TGTGCCAGCAGCATATACCGGGGGGCGAACACTGAAGCTTTCTTT CASSIYRGANTEAFF
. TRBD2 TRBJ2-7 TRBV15 TGTGCCACCAGCCACGGGGGGTCACTCACCTACCCGGGTAAAGCCTACGAGCAGTACTTC CATSHGGSLTYPGKAYEQYF
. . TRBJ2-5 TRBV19 TGTGCCAGTAGTTGGCAGGGTATACAGACCCAGTACTTC CASSWQGIQTQYF
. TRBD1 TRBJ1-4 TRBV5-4 TGTGCCAGCAGCAAGGGACAGGATCGAGGGGGAGAAAAACTGTTTTTT CASSKGQDRGGEKLFF
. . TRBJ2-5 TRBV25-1 TGTGCCAGCAGTGAAGGCTTCCAAGAGACCCAGTACTTC CASSEGFQETQYF
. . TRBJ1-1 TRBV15 TGTGCCACCAGCAGACCCCCGGTAGAGAGAGCTTTCTTT CATSRPPVERAFF
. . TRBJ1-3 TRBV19 TGTGCCAGTAGACCGGGAGGCTCTGGAAACACCATATATTTT CASRPGGSGNTIYF
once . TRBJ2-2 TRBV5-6 TGTGCCAGCAGCTTGGAGGCGGTGGTGGGGGCGGGCACCGGGGAGCTGTTTTTT CASSLEAVVGAGTGELFF
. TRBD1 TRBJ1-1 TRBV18 TGTGCCAGCTCACCATACAGGGGTGGTACTGAAGCTTTCTTT CASSPYRGGTEAFF
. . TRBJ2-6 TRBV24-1 TGTGCCACCAGGTTCTGGGTAGACGCAAAGCAGGATGGGGCCAACGTCCTGACTTTC CATRFWVDAKQDGANVLTF
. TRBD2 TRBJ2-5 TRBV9 TGTGCCAGCAGCGCCCGACTAGCGGGAAGAGAGACCCAGTACTTC CASSARLAGRETQYF
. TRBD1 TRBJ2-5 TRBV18 TGTGCCAGCTCGCGAGGGACAGACCAAGAGACCCAGTACTTC CASSRGTDQETQYF
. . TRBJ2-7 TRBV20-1 TGCAGTGCTAGTGACCCTACGAGGGAGCAGTACTTC CSASDPTREQYF
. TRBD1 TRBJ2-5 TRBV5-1 TGCGCCAGCAGCTTGGGGCAGGGGGCTGGAGAGACCCAGTACTTC CASSLGQGAGETQYF
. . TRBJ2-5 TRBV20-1 TGCAGTGCTAGTGAGTCTAGCAGCCAAGAGACCCAGTACTTC CSASESSSQETQYF
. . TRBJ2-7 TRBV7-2 TGTGCCAGCAGCTTAGCTCCAGTTACCTACGAGCAGTACTTC CASSLAPVTYEQYF
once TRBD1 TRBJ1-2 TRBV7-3 TGTGCCAGCAGCTTAAACCCTCGGGACAGCCGGGGCCTCACCTTC CASSLNPRDSRGLTF
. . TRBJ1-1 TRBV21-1 TGTGCCAGCAGCACCCAGGACAGGGAGGGGACTGAAGCTTTCTTT CASSTQDREGTEAFF
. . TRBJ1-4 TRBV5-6 TGTGCCAGCAGCGGGAGCAGGGGTAGCGAAAAACTGTTTTTT CASSGSRGSEKLFF
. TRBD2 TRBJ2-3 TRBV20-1 TGCAGTGCTAGTCTTAGCGGGAATACAGATACGCAGTATTTT CSASLSGNTDTQYF
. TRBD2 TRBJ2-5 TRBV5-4 TGTGCCAGCAGCCCCAGACTAGCGGCGCAAGAGACCCAGTACTTC CASSPRLAAQETQYF